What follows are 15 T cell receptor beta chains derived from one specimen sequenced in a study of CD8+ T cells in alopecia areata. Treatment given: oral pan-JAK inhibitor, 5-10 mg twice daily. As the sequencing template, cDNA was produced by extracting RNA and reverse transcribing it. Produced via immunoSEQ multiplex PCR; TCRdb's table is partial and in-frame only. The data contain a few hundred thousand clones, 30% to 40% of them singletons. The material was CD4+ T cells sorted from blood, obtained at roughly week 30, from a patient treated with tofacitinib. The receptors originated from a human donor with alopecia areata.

CDR3 coding DNA: TGTGCCAGCAGTTCGCGTCCCGGGACATCTTCCTATGGCTACACCTTC. It codes for CASSSRPGTSSYGYTF. This sequence joins TRBV27 and TRBJ1-2; D is possibly TRBD1 (6 bases). Germline V gene sequence: CDR1 MNHEY, CDR2 SMNVEV (reference sequence). This CDR3 is 16 amino acids long. Trimming removed 4 bases at V and 4 bases at J, with 19 bases between.

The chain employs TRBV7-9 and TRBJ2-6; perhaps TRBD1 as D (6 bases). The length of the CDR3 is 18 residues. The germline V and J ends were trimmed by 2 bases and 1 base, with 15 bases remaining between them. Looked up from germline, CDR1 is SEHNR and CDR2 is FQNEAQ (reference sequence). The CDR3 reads CASSLSWDTFSGANVLTF. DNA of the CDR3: TGTGCCAGCAGCTTAAGTTGGGACACTTTTTCTGGGGCCAACGTCCTGACTTTC. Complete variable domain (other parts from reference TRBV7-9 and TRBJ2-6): DTGVSQNPRHKITKRGQNVTFRCDPISEHNRLYWYRQTLGQGPEFLTYFQNEAQLEKSRLLSDRFSAERPKGSFSTLEIQRTEQGDSAMYLCASSLSWDTFSGANVLTFGAGSRLTVL.

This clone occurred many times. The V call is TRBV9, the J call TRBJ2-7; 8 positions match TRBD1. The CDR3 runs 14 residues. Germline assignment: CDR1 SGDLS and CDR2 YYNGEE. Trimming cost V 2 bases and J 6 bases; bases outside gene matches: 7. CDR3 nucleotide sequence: TGTGCCAGCAGCGTTCAACAGGGGGTTGGCGAGCAGTACTTC. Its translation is CASSVQQGVGEQYF.

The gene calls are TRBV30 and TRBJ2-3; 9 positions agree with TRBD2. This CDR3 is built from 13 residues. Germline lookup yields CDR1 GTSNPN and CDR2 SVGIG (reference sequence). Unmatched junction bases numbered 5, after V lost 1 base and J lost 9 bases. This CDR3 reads CAWSGPAGGTQYF. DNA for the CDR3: TGTGCCTGGAGTGGACCAGCGGGGGGCACGCAGTATTTT.

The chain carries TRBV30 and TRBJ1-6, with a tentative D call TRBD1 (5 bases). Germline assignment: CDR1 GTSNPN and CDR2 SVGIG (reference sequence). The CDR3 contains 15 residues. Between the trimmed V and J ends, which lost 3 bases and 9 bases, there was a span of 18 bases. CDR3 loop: CAWSRLGAAISPLHF. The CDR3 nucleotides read TGTGCCTGGAGCCGACTTGGGGCTGCAATTTCACCCCTCCACTTT.

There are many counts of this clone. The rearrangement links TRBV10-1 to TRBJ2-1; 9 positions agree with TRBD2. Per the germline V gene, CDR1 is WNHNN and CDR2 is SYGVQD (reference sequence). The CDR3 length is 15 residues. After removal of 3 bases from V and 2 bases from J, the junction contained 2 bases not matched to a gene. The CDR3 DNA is TGCGCCAGCAGTGAAGGGACTAGCACCTACAATGAGCAGTTCTTC. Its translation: CASSEGTSTYNEQFF.

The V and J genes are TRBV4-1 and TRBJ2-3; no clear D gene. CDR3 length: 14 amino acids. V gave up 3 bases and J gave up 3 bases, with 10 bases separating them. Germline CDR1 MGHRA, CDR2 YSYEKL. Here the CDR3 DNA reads TGCGCCAGCAGCCACATCCGAAGGACAGATACGCAGTATTTT. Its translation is CASSHIRRTDTQYF.

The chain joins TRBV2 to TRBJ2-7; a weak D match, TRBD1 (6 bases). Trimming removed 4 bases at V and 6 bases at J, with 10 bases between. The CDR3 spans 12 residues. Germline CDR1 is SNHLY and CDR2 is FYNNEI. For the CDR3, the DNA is TGTGCCAGCAGTGGGGACAAGGGCGAGCAGTACTTC. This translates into CASSGDKGEQYF.

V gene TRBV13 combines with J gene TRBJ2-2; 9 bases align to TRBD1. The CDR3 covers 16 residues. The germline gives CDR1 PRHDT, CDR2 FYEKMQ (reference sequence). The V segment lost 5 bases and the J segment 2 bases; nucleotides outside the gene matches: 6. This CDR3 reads CASSMYRGPNTGELFF. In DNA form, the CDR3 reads TGTGCCAGCAGCATGTACAGGGGGCCTAACACCGGGGAGCTGTTTTTT. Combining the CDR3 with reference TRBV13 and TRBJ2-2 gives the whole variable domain AAGVIQSPRHLIKEKRETATLKCYPIPRHDTVYWYQQGPGQDPQFLISFYEKMQSDKGSIPDRFSAQQFSDYHSELNMSSLELGDSALYFCASSMYRGPNTGELFFGEGSRLTVL.

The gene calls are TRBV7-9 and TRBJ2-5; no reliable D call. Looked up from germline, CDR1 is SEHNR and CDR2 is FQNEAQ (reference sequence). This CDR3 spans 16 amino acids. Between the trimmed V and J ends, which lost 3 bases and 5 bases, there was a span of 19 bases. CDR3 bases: TGTGCCAGCAGCTTGGAAACCGGGTCCTACGGGGAGACCCAGTACTTC. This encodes CASSLETGSYGETQYF. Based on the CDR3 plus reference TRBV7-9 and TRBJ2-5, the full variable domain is DTGVSQNPRHKITKRGQNVTFRCDPISEHNRLYWYRQTLGQGPEFLTYFQNEAQLEKSRLLSDRFSAERPKGSFSTLEIQRTEQGDSAMYLCASSLETGSYGETQYFGPGTRLLVL.

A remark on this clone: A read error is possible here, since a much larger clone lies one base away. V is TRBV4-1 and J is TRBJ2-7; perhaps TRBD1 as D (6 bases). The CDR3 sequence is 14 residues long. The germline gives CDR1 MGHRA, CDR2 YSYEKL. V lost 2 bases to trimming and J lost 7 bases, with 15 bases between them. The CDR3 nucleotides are TGCGCCAGCAGCCAAAGAACAGGGATTGCGGAGCAGTACTTC. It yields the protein CASSQRTGIAEQYF.

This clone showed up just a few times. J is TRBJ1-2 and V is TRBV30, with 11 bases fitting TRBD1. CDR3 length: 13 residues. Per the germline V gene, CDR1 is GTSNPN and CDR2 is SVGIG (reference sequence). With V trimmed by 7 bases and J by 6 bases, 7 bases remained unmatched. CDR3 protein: CAFLRTGGDGYTF. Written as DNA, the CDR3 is TGTGCCTTCCTAAGGACAGGGGGCGATGGCTACACCTTC.

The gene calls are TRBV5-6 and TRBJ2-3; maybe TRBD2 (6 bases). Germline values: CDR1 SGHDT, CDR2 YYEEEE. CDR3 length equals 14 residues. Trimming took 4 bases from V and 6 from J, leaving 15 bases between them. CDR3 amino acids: CASSQTGVSDTQYF. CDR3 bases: TGTGCCAGCAGCCAAACGGGGGTGTCGGATACGCAGTATTTT.

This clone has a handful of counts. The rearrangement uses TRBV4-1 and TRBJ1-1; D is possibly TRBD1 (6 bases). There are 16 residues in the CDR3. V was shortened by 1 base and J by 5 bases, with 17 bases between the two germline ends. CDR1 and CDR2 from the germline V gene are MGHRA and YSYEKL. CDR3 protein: CASSQVGRGARTEAFF. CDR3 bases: TGCGCCAGCAGCCAAGTAGGGCGGGGGGCGCGGACTGAAGCTTTCTTT.

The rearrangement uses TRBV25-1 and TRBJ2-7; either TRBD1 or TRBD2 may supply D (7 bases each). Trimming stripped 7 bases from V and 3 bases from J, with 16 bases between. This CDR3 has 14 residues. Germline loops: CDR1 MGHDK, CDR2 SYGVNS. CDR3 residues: CASTKGGTDYEQYF. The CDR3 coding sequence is TGTGCCAGCACGAAGGGGGGGACAGACTACGAGCAGTACTTC.